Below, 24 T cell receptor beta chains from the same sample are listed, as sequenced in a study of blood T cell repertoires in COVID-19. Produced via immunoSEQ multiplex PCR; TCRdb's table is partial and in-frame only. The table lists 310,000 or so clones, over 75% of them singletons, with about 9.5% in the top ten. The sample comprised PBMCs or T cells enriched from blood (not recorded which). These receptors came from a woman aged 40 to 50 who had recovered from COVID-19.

The CDR3 sequence: CASSLGEVSEQFF. The DNA of the CDR3 is TGCGCCAGCAGCTTGGGGGAGGTCAGTGAGCAGTTCTTC. V and J are TRBV5-1 and TRBJ2-1; a weak D match, TRBD2 (6 bases). CDR1 is SGHRS and CDR2 is YFSETQ in the germline V gene. With 0 bases removed from V and 9 bases from J, the gap between germline ends came to 10 bases. CDR3 size: 13 residues. Based on the CDR3 plus reference TRBV5-1 and TRBJ2-1, the full variable domain is KAGVTQTPRYLIKTRGQQVTLSCSPISGHRSVSWYQQTPGQGLQFLFEYFSETQRNKGNFPGRFSGRQFSNSRSEMNVSTLELGDSALYLCASSLGEVSEQFFGPGTRLTVL.

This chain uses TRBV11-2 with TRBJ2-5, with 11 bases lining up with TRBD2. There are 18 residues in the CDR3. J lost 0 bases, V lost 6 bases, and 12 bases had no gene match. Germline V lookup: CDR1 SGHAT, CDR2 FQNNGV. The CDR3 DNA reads TGTGCCAGCAGACCAATTAGCGGGGGGGCCTTCTACCAAGAGACCCAGTACTTC. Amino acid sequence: CASRPISGGAFYQETQYF.

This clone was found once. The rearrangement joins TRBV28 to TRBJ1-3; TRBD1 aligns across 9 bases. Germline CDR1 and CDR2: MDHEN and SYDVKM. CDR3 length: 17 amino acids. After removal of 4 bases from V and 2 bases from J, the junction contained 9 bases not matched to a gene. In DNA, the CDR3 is TGTGCCAGCAGTTCCGGGACAGGGTTCCACCCTGGAAACACCATATATTTT. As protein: CASSSGTGFHPGNTIYF. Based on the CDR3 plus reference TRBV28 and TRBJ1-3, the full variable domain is DVKVTQSSRYLVKRTGEKVFLECVQDMDHENMFWYRQDPGLGLRLIYFSYDVKMKEKGDIPEGYSVSREKKERFSLILESASTNQTSMYLCASSSGTGFHPGNTIYFGEGSWLTVV.

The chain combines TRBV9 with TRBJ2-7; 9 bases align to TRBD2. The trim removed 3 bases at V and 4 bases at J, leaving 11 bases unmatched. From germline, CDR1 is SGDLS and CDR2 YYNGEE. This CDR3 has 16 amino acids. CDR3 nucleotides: TGTGCCAGCAGCGCTTTGAGCGGGAGGACTCCATACGAGCAGTACTTC. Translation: CASSALSGRTPYEQYF.

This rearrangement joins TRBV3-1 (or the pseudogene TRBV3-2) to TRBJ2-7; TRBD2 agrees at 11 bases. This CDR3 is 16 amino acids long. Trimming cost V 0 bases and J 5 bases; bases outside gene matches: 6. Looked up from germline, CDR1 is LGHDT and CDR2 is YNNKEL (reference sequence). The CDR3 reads CASSQENSGGAHEQYF. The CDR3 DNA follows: TGTGCCAGCAGCCAAGAGAATAGCGGGGGGGCCCACGAGCAGTACTTC.

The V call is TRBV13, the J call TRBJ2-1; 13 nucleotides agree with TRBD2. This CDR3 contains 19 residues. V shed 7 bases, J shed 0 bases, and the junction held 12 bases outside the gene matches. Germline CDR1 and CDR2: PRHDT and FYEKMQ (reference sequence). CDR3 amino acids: CASTTGELAGGASYNEQFF. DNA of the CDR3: TGTGCCAGCACCACCGGGGAACTAGCGGGAGGGGCCTCCTACAATGAGCAGTTCTTC.

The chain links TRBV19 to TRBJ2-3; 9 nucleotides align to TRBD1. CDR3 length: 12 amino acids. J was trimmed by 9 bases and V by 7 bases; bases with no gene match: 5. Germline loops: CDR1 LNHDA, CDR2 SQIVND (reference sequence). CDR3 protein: CASMTGTGTQYF. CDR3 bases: TGTGCCAGTATGACGGGGACAGGGACGCAGTATTTT.

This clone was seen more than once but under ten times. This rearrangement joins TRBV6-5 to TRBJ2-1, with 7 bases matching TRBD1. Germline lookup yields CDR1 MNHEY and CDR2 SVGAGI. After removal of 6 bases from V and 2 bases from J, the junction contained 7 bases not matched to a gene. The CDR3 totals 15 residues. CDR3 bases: TGTGCCAGCAGACTCGAGGGGGCTGCCTACAATGAGCAGTTCTTC. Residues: CASRLEGAAYNEQFF.

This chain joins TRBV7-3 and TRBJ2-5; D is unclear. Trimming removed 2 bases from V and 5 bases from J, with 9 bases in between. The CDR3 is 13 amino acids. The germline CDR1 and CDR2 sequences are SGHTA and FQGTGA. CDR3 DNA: TGTGCCAGCAGCTTAGGTCGCTATGAGACCCAGTACTTC. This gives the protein CASSLGRYETQYF.

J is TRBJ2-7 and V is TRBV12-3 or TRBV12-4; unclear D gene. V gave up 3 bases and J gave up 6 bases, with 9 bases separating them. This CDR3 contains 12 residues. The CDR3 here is CASSFLPSEQYF. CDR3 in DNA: TGTGCCAGCAGTTTCCTTCCCAGCGAGCAGTACTTC.

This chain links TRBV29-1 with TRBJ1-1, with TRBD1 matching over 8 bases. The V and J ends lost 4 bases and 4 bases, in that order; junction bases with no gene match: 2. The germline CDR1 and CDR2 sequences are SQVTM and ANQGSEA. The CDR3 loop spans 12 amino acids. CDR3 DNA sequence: TGCAGCGTTGGGCAGGGGGCCACTGAAGCTTTCTTT. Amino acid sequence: CSVGQGATEAFF.

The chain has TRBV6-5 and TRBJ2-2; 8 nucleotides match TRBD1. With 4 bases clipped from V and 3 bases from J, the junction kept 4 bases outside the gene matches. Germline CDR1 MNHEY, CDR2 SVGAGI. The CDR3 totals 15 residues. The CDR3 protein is CASSSRGLDTGELFF. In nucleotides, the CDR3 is TGTGCCAGCAGTTCCAGGGGGCTGGACACCGGGGAGCTGTTTTTT.

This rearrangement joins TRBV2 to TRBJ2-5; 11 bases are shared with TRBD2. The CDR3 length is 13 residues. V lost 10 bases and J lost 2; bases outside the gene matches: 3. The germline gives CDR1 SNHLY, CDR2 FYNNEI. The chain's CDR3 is CATTSGEQETQYF. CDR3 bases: TGTGCCACGACTAGCGGGGAACAAGAGACCCAGTACTTC.

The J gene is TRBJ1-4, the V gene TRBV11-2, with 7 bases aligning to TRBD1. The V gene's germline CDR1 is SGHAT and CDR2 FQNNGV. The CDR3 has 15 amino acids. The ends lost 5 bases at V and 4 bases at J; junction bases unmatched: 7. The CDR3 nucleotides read TGTGCCAGCAGCGCTGGACAGGCGAATAATGAAAAACTGTTTTTT. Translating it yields CASSAGQANNEKLFF. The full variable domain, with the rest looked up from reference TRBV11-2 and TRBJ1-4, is EAGVAQSPRYKIIEKRQSVAFWCNPISGHATLYWYQQILGQGPKLLIQFQNNGVVDDSQLPKDRFSAERLKGVDSTLKIQPAKLEDSAVYLCASSAGQANNEKLFFGSGTQLSVL.

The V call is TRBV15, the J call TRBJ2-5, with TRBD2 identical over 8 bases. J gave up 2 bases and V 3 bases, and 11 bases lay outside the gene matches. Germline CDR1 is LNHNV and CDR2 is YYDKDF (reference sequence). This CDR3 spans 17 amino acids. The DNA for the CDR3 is TGTGCCACCAGCAGGAGCCAGCGGGAGTGGGTACAAGAGACCCAGTACTTC. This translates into CATSRSQREWVQETQYF. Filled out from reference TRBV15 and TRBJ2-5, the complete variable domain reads DAMVIQNPRYQVTQFGKPVTLSCSQTLNHNVMYWYQQKSSQAPKLLFHYYDKDFNNEADTPDNFQSRRPNTSFCFLDIRSPGLGDTAMYLCATSRSQREWVQETQYFGPGTRLLVL.

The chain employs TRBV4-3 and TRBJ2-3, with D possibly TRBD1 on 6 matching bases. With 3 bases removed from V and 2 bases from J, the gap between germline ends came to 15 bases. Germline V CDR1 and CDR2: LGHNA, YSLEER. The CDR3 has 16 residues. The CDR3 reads CASSHPPTGTTDTQYF. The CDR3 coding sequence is TGCGCCAGCAGCCATCCTCCCACAGGGACCACAGATACGCAGTATTTT.

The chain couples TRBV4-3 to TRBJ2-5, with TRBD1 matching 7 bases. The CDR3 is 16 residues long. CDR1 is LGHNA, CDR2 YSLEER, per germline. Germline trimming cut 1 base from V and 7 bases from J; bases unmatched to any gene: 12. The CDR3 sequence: CASSQGRRTGQLTQYF. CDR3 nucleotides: TGCGCCAGCAGCCAAGGGCGCCGGACAGGTCAATTGACCCAGTACTTC.

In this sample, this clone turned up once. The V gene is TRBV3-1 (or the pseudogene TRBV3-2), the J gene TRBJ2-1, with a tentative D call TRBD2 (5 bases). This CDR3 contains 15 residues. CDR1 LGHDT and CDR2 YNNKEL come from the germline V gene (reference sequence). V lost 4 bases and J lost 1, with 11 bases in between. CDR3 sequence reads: CASSPVRRSYNEQFF. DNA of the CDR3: TGTGCCAGCAGCCCAGTCAGGAGGTCCTACAATGAGCAGTTCTTC.

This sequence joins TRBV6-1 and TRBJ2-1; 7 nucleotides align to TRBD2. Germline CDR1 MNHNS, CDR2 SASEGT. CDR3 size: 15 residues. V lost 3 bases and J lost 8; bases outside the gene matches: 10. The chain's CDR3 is CASSEGLAVRDEQFF. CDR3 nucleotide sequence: TGTGCCAGCAGTGAGGGGCTAGCGGTTCGCGATGAGCAGTTCTTC.

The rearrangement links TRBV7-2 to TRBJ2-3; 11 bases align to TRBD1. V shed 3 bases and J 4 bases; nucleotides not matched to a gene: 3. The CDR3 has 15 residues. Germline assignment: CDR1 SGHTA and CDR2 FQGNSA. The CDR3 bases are TGTGCCAGCAGCTTGGACAGGGGGCAATCAGATACGCAGTATTTT. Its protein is CASSLDRGQSDTQYF.

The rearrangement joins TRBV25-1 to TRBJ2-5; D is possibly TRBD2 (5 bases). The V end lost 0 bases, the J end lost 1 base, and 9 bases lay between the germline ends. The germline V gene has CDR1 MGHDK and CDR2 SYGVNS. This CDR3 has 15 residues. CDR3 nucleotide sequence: TGTGCCAGCAGTGAATATAAGAGGGCCCAAGAGACCCAGTACTTC. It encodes CASSEYKRAQETQYF.

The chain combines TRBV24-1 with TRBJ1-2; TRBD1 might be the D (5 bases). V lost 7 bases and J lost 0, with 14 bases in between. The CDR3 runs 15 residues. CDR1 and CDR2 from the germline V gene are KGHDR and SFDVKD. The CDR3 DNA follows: TGTGCCACCAGCCCAAACAGGCCTTCTAACTATGGCTACACCTTC. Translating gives CATSPNRPSNYGYTF.

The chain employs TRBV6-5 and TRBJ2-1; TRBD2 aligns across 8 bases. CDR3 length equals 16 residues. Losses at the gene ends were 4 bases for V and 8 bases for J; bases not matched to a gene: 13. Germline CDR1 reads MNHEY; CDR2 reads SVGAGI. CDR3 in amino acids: CASSSGLGLGGHEQFF. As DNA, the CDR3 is TGTGCCAGCAGTTCGGGTCTGGGACTAGGAGGCCATGAGCAGTTCTTC.

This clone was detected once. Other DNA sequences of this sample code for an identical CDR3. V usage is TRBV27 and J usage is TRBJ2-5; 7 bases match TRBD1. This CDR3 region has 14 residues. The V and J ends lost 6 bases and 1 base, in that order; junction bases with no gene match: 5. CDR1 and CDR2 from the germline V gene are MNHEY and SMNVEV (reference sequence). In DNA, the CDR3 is TGTGCCAGCAGCCACCGGGACAGCCAAGAGACCCAGTACTTC. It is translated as CASSHRDSQETQYF.